This T cell receptor beta chain was retrieved from a study of blood T cell repertoires in COVID-19. Original analysis: Amplification from reference gene primers served as the basis for estimated nucleated cell counts. Measured with immunoSEQ multiplex PCR; TCRdb has only the in-frame clones, and not every one. The V and J calls and clone size were taken over from that table, and D and trimming were inferred from the DNA. The sample holds tens of thousands of clones, about 83% seen once. The CDR3 length is 15 residues. Trimming pared 1 base from V and 0 bases from J, leaving 7 bases between. Germline V gives CDR1 SGHAT, CDR2 FQNNGV.

This chain links TRBV11-2 with TRBJ1-3; D call uncertain. The source is a man in his 60s with acute or convalescent COVID-19. The sample consisted of peripheral blood. Here the CDR3 DNA reads TGTGCCAGCAGCTTAGGGTTCAGCTCTGGAAACACCATATATTTT. Translation gives CASSLGFSSGNTIYF.